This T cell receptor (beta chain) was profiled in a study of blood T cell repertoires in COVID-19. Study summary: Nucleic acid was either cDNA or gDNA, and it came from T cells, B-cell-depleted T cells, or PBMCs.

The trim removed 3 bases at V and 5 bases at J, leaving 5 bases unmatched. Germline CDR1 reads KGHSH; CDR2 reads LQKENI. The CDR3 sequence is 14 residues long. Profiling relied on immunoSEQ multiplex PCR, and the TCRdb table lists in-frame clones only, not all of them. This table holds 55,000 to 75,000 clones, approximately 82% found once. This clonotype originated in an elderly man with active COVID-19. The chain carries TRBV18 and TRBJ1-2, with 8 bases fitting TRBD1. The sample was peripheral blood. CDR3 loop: CASSPYDRGYGYTF. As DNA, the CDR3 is TGTGCCAGCTCACCTTATGACAGGGGATATGGCTACACCTTC.